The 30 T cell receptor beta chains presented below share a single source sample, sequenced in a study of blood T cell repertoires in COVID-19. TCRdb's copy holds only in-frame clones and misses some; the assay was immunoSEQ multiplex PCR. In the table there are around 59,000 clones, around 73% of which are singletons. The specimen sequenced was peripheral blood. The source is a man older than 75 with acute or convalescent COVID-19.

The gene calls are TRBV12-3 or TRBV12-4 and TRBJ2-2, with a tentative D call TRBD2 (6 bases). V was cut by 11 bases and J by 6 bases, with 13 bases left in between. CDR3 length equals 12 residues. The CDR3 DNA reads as TGTGCCGGGCGGGGCGGAGCCGGGGAGCTGTTTTTT. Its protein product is CAGRGGAGELFF.

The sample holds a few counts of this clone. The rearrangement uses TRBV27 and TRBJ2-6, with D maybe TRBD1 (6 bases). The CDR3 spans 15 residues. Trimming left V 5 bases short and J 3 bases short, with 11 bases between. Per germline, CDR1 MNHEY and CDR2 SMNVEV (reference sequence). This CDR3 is CASSQRTVGANVLTF. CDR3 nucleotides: TGTGCCAGCAGTCAGCGGACAGTTGGGGCCAACGTCCTGACTTTC.

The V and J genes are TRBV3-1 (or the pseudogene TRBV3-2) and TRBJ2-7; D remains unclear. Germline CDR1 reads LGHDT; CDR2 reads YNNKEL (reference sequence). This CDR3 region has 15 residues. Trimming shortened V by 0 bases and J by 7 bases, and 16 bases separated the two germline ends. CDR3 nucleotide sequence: TGTGCCAGCAGCCAAGATCTTGGGCTTGACCGGGAGCAGTACTTC. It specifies CASSQDLGLDREQYF.

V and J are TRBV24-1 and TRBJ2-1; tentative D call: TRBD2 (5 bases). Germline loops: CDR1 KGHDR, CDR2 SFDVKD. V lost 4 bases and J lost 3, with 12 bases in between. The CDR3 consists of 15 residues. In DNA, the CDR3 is TGTGCCACCAGTGACGTTACTAGTTTCTACAATGAGCAGTTCTTC. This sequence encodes CATSDVTSFYNEQFF.

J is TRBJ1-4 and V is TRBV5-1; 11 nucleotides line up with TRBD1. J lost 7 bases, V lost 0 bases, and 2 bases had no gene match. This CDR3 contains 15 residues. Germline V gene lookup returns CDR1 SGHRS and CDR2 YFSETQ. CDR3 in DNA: TGCGCCAGCAGCTTGGAAGGGACAGGGGGTGAAAAACTGTTTTTT. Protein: CASSLEGTGGEKLFF.

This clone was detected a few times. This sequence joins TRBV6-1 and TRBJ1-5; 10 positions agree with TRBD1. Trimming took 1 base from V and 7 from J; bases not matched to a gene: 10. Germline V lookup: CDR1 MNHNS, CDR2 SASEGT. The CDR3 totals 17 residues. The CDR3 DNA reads TGTGCCAGCAGTGAAGGGGACAGGGGCTTTCATCTCCAGCCCCAGCATTTT. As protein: CASSEGDRGFHLQPQHF.

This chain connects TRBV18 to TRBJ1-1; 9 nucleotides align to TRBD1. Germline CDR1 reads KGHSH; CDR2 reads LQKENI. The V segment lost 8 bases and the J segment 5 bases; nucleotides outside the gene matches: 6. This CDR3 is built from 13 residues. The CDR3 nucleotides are TGTGCCAGCGGCCCGACAGGGGGAACTGAAGCTTTCTTT. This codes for CASGPTGGTEAFF.

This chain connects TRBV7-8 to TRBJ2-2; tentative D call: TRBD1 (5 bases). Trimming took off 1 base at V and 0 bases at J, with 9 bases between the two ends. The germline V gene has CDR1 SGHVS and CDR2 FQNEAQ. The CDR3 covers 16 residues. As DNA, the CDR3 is TGTGCCAGCAGCTTAGTTGCAGGGCCGAACACCGGGGAGCTGTTTTTT. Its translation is CASSLVAGPNTGELFF.

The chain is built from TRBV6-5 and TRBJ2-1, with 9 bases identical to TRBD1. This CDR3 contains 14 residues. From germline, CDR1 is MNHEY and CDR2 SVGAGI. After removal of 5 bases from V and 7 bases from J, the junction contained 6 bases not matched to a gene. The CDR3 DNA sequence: TGTGCCAGCAGTAGCGGACAGGGGAAGAATGAGCAGTTCTTC. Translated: CASSSGQGKNEQFF.

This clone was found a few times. CDR3 in amino acids: CASRLAENTGELFF. The DNA for the CDR3 is TGCGCCAGCAGACTAGCGGAAAACACCGGGGAGCTGTTTTTT. The gene calls are TRBV4-1 and TRBJ2-2; 8 nucleotides line up with TRBD2. V shed 6 bases and J 2 bases; nucleotides not matched to a gene: 2. There are 14 residues in the CDR3. Germline assignment: CDR1 MGHRA and CDR2 YSYEKL.

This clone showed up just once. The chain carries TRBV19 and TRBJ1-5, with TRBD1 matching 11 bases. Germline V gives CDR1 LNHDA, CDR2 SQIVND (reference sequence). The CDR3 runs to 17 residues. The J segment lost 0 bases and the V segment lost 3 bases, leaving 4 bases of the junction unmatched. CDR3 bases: TGTGCCAGTAGTATCGGGGACAGGGGGTATAGCAATCAGCCCCAGCATTTT. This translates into CASSIGDRGYSNQPQHF. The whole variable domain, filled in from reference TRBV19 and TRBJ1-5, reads DGGITQSPKYLFRKEGQNVTLSCEQNLNHDAMYWYRQDPGQGLRLIYYSQIVNDFQKGDIAEGYSVSREKKESFPLTVTSAQKNPTAFYLCASSIGDRGYSNQPQHFGDGTRLSIL.

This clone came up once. The CDR3 coding sequence is TGTGCCAGCAGCCCTTGGGACAGAGATAACTATGGCTACACCTTC. Its protein is CASSPWDRDNYGYTF. The chain joins TRBV7-9 to TRBJ1-2; 7 nucleotides align to TRBD1. There are 15 residues in the CDR3. The germline CDR1 and CDR2 sequences are SEHNR and FQNEAQ (reference sequence). Trimming removed 5 bases from V and 1 base from J; junction bases left unmatched: 7.

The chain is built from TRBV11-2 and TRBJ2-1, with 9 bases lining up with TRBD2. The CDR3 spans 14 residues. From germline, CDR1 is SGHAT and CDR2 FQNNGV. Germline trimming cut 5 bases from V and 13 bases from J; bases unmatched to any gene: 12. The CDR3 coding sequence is TGTGCCAGCAGCCCTCCGGGACTAGCCTTTCTACAGTTCTTC. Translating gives CASSPPGLAFLQFF.

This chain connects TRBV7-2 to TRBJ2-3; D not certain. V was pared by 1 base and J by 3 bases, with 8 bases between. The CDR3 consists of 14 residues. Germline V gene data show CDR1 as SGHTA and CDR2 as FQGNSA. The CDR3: CASSLDRSTDTQYF. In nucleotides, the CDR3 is TGTGCCAGCAGCTTAGATAGATCGACAGATACGCAGTATTTT.

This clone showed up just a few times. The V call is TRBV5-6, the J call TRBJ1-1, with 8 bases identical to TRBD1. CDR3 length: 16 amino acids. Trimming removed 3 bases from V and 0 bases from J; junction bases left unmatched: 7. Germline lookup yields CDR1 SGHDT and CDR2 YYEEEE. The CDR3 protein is CASSSHRGFMNTEAFF. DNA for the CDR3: TGTGCCAGCAGCTCCCACAGGGGGTTCATGAACACTGAAGCTTTCTTT.

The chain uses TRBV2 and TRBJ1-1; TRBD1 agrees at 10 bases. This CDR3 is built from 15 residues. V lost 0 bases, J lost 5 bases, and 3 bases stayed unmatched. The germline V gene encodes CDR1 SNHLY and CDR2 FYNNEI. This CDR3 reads CASSEARGQGTEAFF. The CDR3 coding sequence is TGTGCCAGCAGTGAAGCGCGGGGACAGGGGACTGAAGCTTTCTTT.

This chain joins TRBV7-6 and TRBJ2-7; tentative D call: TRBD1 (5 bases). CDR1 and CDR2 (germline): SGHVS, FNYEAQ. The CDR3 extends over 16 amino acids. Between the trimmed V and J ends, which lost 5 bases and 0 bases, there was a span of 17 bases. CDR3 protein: CASSRLDSASSYEQYF. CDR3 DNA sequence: TGTGCCAGCAGCCGCCTTGACAGCGCGAGCTCCTACGAGCAGTACTTC.

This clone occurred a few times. For the CDR3, the DNA is TGCGCCAGCAGCCCAAGACAGGGAAACTCCTACAATGAGCAGTTCTTC. The encoded protein is CASSPRQGNSYNEQFF. This rearrangement joins TRBV5-1 to TRBJ2-1; 7 bases match TRBD1. The V and J ends lost 4 bases and 0 bases, in that order; junction bases with no gene match: 7. Germline loops: CDR1 SGHRS, CDR2 YFSETQ. The CDR3 contains 16 residues.

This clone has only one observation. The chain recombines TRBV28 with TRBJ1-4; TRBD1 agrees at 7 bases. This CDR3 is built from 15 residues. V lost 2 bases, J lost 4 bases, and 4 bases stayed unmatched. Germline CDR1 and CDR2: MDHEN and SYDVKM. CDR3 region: CASSLHRDSNEKLFF. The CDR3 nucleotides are TGTGCCAGCAGTTTACACCGGGACAGTAATGAAAAACTGTTTTTT.

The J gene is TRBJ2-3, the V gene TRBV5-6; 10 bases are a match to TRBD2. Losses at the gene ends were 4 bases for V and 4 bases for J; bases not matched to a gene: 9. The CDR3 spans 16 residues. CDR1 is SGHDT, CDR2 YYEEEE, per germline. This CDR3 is CASSRPGLALADTQYF. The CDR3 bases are TGTGCCAGCAGCCGCCCGGGACTAGCGTTAGCAGATACGCAGTATTTT.

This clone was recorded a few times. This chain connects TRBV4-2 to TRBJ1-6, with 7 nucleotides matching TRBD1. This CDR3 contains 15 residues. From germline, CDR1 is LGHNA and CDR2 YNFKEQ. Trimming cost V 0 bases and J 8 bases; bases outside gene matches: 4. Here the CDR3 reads CASSQERGGDSPLHF. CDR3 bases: TGTGCCAGCAGCCAAGAGAGAGGGGGCGATTCACCCCTCCACTTT.

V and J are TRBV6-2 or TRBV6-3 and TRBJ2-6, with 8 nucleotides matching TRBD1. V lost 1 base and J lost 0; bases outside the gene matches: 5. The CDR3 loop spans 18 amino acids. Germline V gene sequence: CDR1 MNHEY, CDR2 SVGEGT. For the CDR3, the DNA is TGTGCCAGCAGTTACTTGGGGACAGGTTTCTCTGGGGCCAACGTCCTGACTTTC. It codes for CASSYLGTGFSGANVLTF.

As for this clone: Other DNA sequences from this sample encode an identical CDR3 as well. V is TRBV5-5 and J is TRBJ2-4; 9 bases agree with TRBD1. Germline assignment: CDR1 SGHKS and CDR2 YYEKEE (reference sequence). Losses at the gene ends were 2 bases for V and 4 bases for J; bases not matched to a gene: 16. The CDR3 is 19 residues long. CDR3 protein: CASSFRTTGGLSGKNIQYF. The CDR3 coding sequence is TGTGCCAGCAGCTTTCGAACGACAGGGGGTCTCTCAGGTAAAAACATTCAGTACTTC.

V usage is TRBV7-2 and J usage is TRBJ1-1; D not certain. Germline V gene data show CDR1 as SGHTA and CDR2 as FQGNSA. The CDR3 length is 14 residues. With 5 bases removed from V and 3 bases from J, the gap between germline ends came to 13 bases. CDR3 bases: TGTGCCAGCAGCCCCCGGGGTGGGCACACTGAAGCTTTCTTT. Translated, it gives CASSPRGGHTEAFF.

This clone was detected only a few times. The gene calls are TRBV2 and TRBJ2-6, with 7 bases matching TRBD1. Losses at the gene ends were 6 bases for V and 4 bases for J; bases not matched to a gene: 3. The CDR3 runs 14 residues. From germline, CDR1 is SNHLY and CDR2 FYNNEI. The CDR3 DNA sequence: TGTGCCAGCAGCGACAGGGACGGGGCCAACGTCCTGACTTTC. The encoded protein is CASSDRDGANVLTF.

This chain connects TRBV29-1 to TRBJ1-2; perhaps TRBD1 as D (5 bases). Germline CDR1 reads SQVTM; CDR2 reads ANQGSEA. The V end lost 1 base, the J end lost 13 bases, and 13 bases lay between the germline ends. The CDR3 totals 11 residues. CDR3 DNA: TGCAGCGTTGAAGCATCAGGGTTGCGCACCTTC. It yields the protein CSVEASGLRTF.

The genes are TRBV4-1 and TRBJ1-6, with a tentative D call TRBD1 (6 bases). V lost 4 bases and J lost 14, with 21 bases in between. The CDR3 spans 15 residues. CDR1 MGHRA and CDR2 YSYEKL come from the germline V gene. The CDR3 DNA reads TGCGCCAGCAGCCTCCTCGGAGGGGGGGTAGTGACCCTCCACTTT. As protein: CASSLLGGGVVTLHF.

The CDR3: CAYRTGRRGYYGYTF. The CDR3 DNA is TGTGCCTATCGGACAGGGAGGAGGGGTTACTATGGCTACACCTTC. V is TRBV30 and J is TRBJ1-2; 8 nucleotides agree with TRBD1. The CDR3 has 15 residues. Germline trimming cut 7 bases from V and 3 bases from J; bases unmatched to any gene: 13. Germline V lookup: CDR1 GTSNPN, CDR2 SVGIG (reference sequence).

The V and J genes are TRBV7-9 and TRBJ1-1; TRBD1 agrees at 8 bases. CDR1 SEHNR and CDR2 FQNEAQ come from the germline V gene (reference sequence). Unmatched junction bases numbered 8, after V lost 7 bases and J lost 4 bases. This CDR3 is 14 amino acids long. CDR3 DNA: TGTGCCAGCACGCCCTCAGGGGGCGGCACTGAAGCTTTCTTT. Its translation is CASTPSGGGTEAFF.

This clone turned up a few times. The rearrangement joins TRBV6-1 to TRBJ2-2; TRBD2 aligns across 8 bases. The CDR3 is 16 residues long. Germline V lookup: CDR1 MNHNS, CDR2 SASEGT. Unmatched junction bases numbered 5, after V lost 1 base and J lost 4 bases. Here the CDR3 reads CASSEESGGPTGELFF. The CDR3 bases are TGTGCCAGCAGTGAAGAGTCGGGGGGGCCCACCGGGGAGCTGTTTTTT.